This T cell receptor beta chain stems from a study of blood T cell repertoires in COVID-19. In the study overall: Sites across the United States, Italy and Spain contributed samples from acute and convalescent COVID-19. PBMCs, B-cell-depleted T cells, or T cells were the source of the cDNA or gDNA that made up the material.

As originally analysed: Nucleated cell number was recorded as an estimate derived from reference gene primer amplification. Sequencing used immunoSEQ multiplex PCR; TCRdb keeps in-frame clones, though not all of them. That table is the source of V, J and clone size, and D and trimming were worked out from the DNA. The table has just over 650,000 clones, approximately 90% seen once. Germline-derived CDR1 and CDR2 are KGHSH and LQKENI. The CDR3 loop spans 20 amino acids. V gave up 0 bases and J gave up 3 bases; unmatched junction bases: 17. The source of this sequence is a woman aged 18-29 years with acute or convalescent COVID-19. Specimen: peripheral blood. V gene TRBV18 combines with J gene TRBJ1-1, with 9 bases that match TRBD1. CDR3 coding DNA: TGTGCCAGCTCACCACCGGGATCCGGGGACAGGGCGCTTTTGGACACTGAAGCTTTCTTT. Its translation: CASSPPGSGDRALLDTEAFF.